The following is a TCR beta chain sequence with its context. Its antigen remains unidentified. It has no much larger one-base neighbor in the sample; base qualities were not kept. Libraries came from RT-PCR. TCRdb names Illumina HiSeq 2500 as the instrument used. TCRdb applied fastp at Q25 and MiXCR to the public reads, then kept only in-frame beta chains. Under each unique CDR3 protein, matching rows form one entry showing the most common genes and DNA. The sample table records about 610,000 distinct CDR3 sequences; approximately 15% of these occur just once. Of the sample, over 8.5% is held by the ten largest clones. This record belongs to a study of response to subunit inactivated influenza vaccine (dated by TCRdb to between 2018 and 2020). For the wider study: Deep quantitative T cell receptor repertoire profiling was used in the study to track responses to a trivalent subunit inactivated influenza vaccine. Study-wide conclusions, independent of this receptor: The authors suggested that each seasonal influenza vaccination may recruit only a limited number of new T cells.

Reading the germline V gene gives CDR1 SGHRS and CDR2 YFSETQ. Ends trimmed: V by 4 bases, J by 2 bases; bases unmatched to a gene: 7. The CDR3 holds 16 amino acids from the cysteine to the phenylalanine. Only the CDR3 portion is preserved as DNA: 48 bases, with reading frame beginning at the first base. The sample was PBMCs from blood, taken approximately 12 days after vaccination. The sequence derives from a man in his fifties who received an inactivated influenza vaccine. Donor details come from another sample of the same person, matched by shared clones. This chain is built from TRBV5-1 and TRBJ1-4; 8 junctional bases match TRBD1. The nucleotide sequence reads TGCGCCAGCAGCCCGGGACAGGCTGCTACTAATGAAAAACTGTTTTTT. This is translated as CASSPGQAATNEKLFF.